Listed below are T cell receptor beta chains from one sample, sequenced in a study of T cells in Graves' hyperthyroidism and ophthalmopathy. TCRdb called the multiplex PCR reads again in MiXCR, with one record for every CDR3 protein. The table has approximately 370,000 distinct CDR3 sequences, 17% seen once; the top ten hold 34%. The sequenced sample was blood. Receptor source: a woman between 25 and 40 years old with Graves' hyperthyroidism that later progressed to Graves' ophthalmopathy. Each CDR3 is given with its conserved first and last residue. D genes are given only for firm matches. Rows give clone size only sometimes, using once, few, many, or a class for an expanded clone.

clone size,D gene,V gene,CDR3 length,J gene,CDR3 protein,CDR3 DNA
few,-,TRBV4-1,16,TRBJ1-6,CASSPLGGDRNSPLHF,TGCGCCAGCAGCCCGCTAGGAGGGGATCGGAATTCACCCCTCCACTTT
-,TRBD1,TRBV2,15,TRBJ2-1,CASSGTGQGYNEQFF,TGTGCCAGCAGTGGTACGGGACAGGGATACAATGAGCAGTTCTTC
-,-,TRBV2,14,TRBJ1-5,CASMADYSNQPQHF,TGTGCCAGCATGGCAGACTACAGCAATCAGCCCCAGCATTTT
many,TRBD2,TRBV20-1,17,TRBJ2-7,CSASVLRRAGNTYEQYF,TGCAGTGCTAGCGTGCTAAGGCGAGCGGGGAATACCTACGAGCAGTACTTC
many,-,TRBV5-1,13,TRBJ1-1,CASASGTDTEAFF,TGCGCCAGCGCCTCCGGGACGGACACTGAAGCTTTCTTT
few,TRBD2,TRBV7-9,17,TRBJ2-5,CASSLVSFGLAGETQYF,TGTGCCAGCAGCTTAGTGTCTTTCGGACTAGCGGGGGAGACCCAGTACTTC
-,TRBD2,TRBV11-3,12,TRBJ2-7,CACGSGSYEQYF,TGTGCCTGCGGTAGCGGGTCCTACGAGCAGTACTTC
many,TRBD1,TRBV2,14,TRBJ1-5,CASPGTGVNQPQHF,TGTGCCAGCCCCGGGACAGGGGTCAATCAGCCCCAGCATTTT
few,-,TRBV7-9,19,TRBJ2-6,CASSQVGAVPYSGANVLTF,TGTGCCAGCAGTCAAGTAGGGGCCGTCCCTTACTCTGGGGCCAACGTCCTGACTTTC
many,-,TRBV28,14,TRBJ1-2,CASKTDRTNYGYTF,TGTGCCAGCAAGACCGATAGGACTAACTATGGCTACACCTTC
many,-,TRBV6-1,15,TRBJ2-1,CASSEFGGAYNEQFF,TGTGCCAGCAGTGAATTCGGGGGAGCCTACAATGAGCAGTTCTTC
-,-,TRBV12-3/TRBV12-4,13,TRBJ1-2,CASSPNDRRGYTF,TGTGCCAGCAGCCCCAACGACAGGCGGGGCTACACCTTC
many,-,TRBV4-1,16,TRBJ2-1,CASSQRNWGAWNEQFF,TGCGCCAGCAGCCAAAGAAACTGGGGGGCTTGGAATGAGCAGTTCTTC
many,-,TRBV18,15,TRBJ2-5,CASSPRQDHKETQYF,TGTGCCAGCTCCCCTAGACAGGACCATAAAGAGACCCAGTACTTC
-,-,TRBV5-1,16,TRBJ2-1,CASRRQSEILYNEQFF,TGCGCCAGCCGGCGGCAAAGCGAGATACTCTACAATGAGCAGTTCTTC
many,-,TRBV12-3/TRBV12-4,16,TRBJ1-2,CASSFGIGGASYGYTF,TGTGCCAGCAGTTTCGGGATCGGAGGGGCAAGCTATGGCTACACCTTC